These 20 T cell receptor beta chains originate from one sample sequenced in a study of cytomegalovirus exposure and HLA in healthy donors. Assay: immunoSEQ multiplex PCR; the TCRdb copy retains only in-frame clones and omits some. The sample records some 150,000 clones, over 90% being singletons. Specimen: PBMCs. These receptors all come from a man between 18 and 29 years old in good health and CMV-seropositive.

This chain connects TRBV5-1 to TRBJ2-1; D ambiguous. The ends were cut back, 5 bases at V and 5 bases at J, with 11 bases in the middle. CDR1 and CDR2 (germline): SGHRS, YFSETQ. CDR3 size: 13 residues. The CDR3 DNA sequence: TGCGCCAGCAGGATTTCCGAGAACAATGAGCAGTTCTTC. This translates into CASRISENNEQFF.

This chain joins TRBV30 and TRBJ2-7; D may be TRBD1 (5 bases). Trimming removed 0 bases at V and 6 bases at J, with 9 bases between. The germline V gene encodes CDR1 GTSNPN and CDR2 SVGIG (reference sequence). The CDR3 covers 12 residues. Here the CDR3 reads CAWSVPRGEQYF. Here the CDR3 DNA reads TGTGCCTGGAGTGTACCAAGGGGCGAGCAGTACTTC.

The chain links TRBV6-1 to TRBJ1-2, with TRBD1 as a possible D gene (5 bases). V was shortened by 4 bases and J by 0 bases, with 9 bases between the two germline ends. CDR3 length: 14 residues. CDR1 MNHNS and CDR2 SASEGT come from the germline V gene. The CDR3 nucleotides read TGTGCCAGCAGTGCGGGACTGCCTAACTATGGCTACACCTTC. It specifies CASSAGLPNYGYTF.

The chain is built from TRBV2 and TRBJ2-1, with 12 bases matching TRBD2. The CDR3 consists of 17 residues. The germline V gene encodes CDR1 SNHLY and CDR2 FYNNEI. Losses at the gene ends were 1 base for V and 7 bases for J; bases not matched to a gene: 8. As DNA, the CDR3 is TGTGCCAGCAGTGAAGATTGGCCTAGCGGGAGGGGGAATGAGCAGTTCTTC. Encoded protein: CASSEDWPSGRGNEQFF.

The chain couples TRBV14 to TRBJ1-5, with D hard to call. The CDR3 is made up of 17 amino acids. In germline, CDR1 is SGHDN, CDR2 FVKESK. V gave up 0 bases and J gave up 5 bases, with 17 bases separating them. The CDR3 spells CASSQDLATDVYQPQHF. DNA for the CDR3: TGTGCCAGCAGCCAAGATTTGGCGACTGATGTATATCAGCCCCAGCATTTT.

V gene TRBV11-2 combines with J gene TRBJ2-1, with 9 bases that match TRBD2. This CDR3 has 17 amino acids. Germline CDR1 reads SGHAT; CDR2 reads FQNNGV. J gave up 1 base and V 4 bases, and 8 bases lay outside the gene matches. CDR3 region: CASSSIGSGGSYNEQFF. Here the CDR3 DNA reads TGTGCCAGCAGCTCTATTGGTAGCGGGGGATCCTACAATGAGCAGTTCTTC.

The chain combines TRBV10-3 with TRBJ2-1; 9 nucleotides line up with TRBD2. This CDR3 comprises 15 residues. Germline V gives CDR1 ENHRY, CDR2 SYGVKD. The junction had 8 bases not matched to a gene; V was cut back by 5 bases and J by 6 bases. CDR3: CAISTPSGKGNEQFF. For the CDR3, the DNA is TGTGCCATCAGTACCCCTAGCGGGAAGGGCAATGAGCAGTTCTTC.

This rearrangement joins TRBV7-9 to TRBJ2-2; 14 bases agree with TRBD2. Trimming took 1 base from V and 5 from J; bases not matched to a gene: 6. Germline CDR1 and CDR2: SEHNR and FQNEAQ (reference sequence). CDR3 length equals 18 residues. The DNA of the CDR3 is TGTGCCAGCAGCTTAGGCGGATGGACTAGCGGGAGGACCGGGGAGCTGTTTTTT. It encodes CASSLGGWTSGRTGELFF. Based on the CDR3 plus reference TRBV7-9 and TRBJ2-2, the full variable domain is DTGVSQNPRHKITKRGQNVTFRCDPISEHNRLYWYRQTLGQGPEFLTYFQNEAQLEKSRLLSDRFSAERPKGSFSTLEIQRTEQGDSAMYLCASSLGGWTSGRTGELFFGEGSRLTVL.

The J gene is TRBJ1-2, the V gene TRBV19, with D tentatively TRBD1 (5 bases). V dropped 3 bases and J dropped 0 bases, with 14 bases sitting between them. Germline V gene sequence: CDR1 LNHDA, CDR2 SQIVND (reference sequence). The CDR3 contains 16 residues. In DNA form, the CDR3 reads TGTGCCAGTAGTATGTGGGCCTCGGACACTAACTATGGCTACACCTTC. This codes for CASSMWASDTNYGYTF.

The chain joins TRBV2 to TRBJ1-4; no clear D gene. CDR3 length equals 16 residues. Germline CDR1 and CDR2: SNHLY and FYNNEI. V dropped 6 bases and J dropped 0 bases, with 14 bases sitting between them. The CDR3 region is CASRAGRRATNEKLFF. The DNA for the CDR3 is TGTGCCAGCAGGGCCGGGAGGCGGGCAACTAATGAAAAACTGTTTTTT.

This chain connects TRBV27 to TRBJ2-1, with 7 bases fitting TRBD2. The germline CDR1 and CDR2 sequences are MNHEY and SMNVEV (reference sequence). After removal of 6 bases from V and 6 bases from J, the junction contained 8 bases not matched to a gene. The CDR3 is 14 residues long. The chain's CDR3 is CASRKGGSPNEQFF. The CDR3 DNA reads as TGTGCCAGCAGAAAAGGCGGGAGCCCCAATGAGCAGTTCTTC.

The gene calls are TRBV4-1 and TRBJ2-5, with a possible D match to TRBD2 (6 bases). V was trimmed by 2 bases and J by 4 bases, leaving 8 bases between them. Germline CDR1 is MGHRA and CDR2 is YSYEKL. This CDR3 is 13 amino acids long. As DNA, the CDR3 is TGCGCCAGCAGCCAATGGAGGGGAGAGACCCAGTACTTC. Its protein is CASSQWRGETQYF.

The chain couples TRBV27 to TRBJ2-1, with D possibly matching TRBD2 (7 bases). CDR1 is MNHEY, CDR2 SMNVEV, per germline (reference sequence). V lost 7 bases and J lost 6, with 19 bases in between. CDR3 length: 15 residues. The CDR3 reads CASIQRGRVGNEQFF. CDR3 sequence (DNA): TGTGCCAGCATACAGAGGGGGAGGGTGGGCAATGAGCAGTTCTTC.

The V and J genes are TRBV30 and TRBJ1-6; 7 nucleotides align to TRBD1. CDR1 and CDR2 from the germline V gene are GTSNPN and SVGIG (reference sequence). V lost 4 bases to trimming and J lost 7 bases; unmatched junction nucleotides: 10. There are 15 residues in the CDR3. The CDR3 sequence: CAWTYLGGANSPLHF. The DNA for the CDR3 is TGTGCCTGGACCTACCTAGGGGGCGCAAATTCACCCCTCCACTTT.

This chain links TRBV4-1 with TRBJ1-1; D uncertain. V lost 1 base to trimming and J lost 1 base, with 7 bases between them. The CDR3 loop spans 14 amino acids. CDR1 and CDR2 (germline): MGHRA, YSYEKL. CDR3 sequence (DNA): TGCGCCAGCAGCCAAGTTTGGCCGAACACTGAAGCTTTCTTT. Amino acid sequence: CASSQVWPNTEAFF.

The rearrangement uses TRBV7-9 and TRBJ2-7, with TRBD2 matching over 9 bases. V trimming: 3 bases; J trimming: 7 bases; junction bases outside the gene matches: 4. Germline V gene lookup returns CDR1 SEHNR and CDR2 FQNEAQ (reference sequence). This CDR3 has 13 residues. The CDR3 DNA sequence: TGTGCCAGCAGCTTTGGACTAGCGAAGGAGCAGTACTTC. Translating it yields CASSFGLAKEQYF.

This chain joins TRBV5-4 and TRBJ2-3, with TRBD2 matching over 7 bases. Per the germline V gene, CDR1 is SGHNT and CDR2 is YYREEE (reference sequence). J was trimmed by 3 bases and V by 3 bases; bases with no gene match: 10. The CDR3 spans 16 residues. The CDR3 protein is CASSSPPGEGTDTQYF. In nucleotides, the CDR3 is TGTGCCAGCAGCTCCCCGCCCGGGGAGGGGACAGATACGCAGTATTTT. Supplemented by reference TRBV5-4 and TRBJ2-3, the full variable domain reads ETGVTQSPTHLIKTRGQQVTLRCSSQSGHNTVSWYQQALGQGPQFIFQYYREEENGRGNFPPRFSGLQFPNYSSELNVNALELDDSALYLCASSSPPGEGTDTQYFGPGTRLTVL.

The V call is TRBV29-1, the J call TRBJ1-1; D might be TRBD1 (5 bases). V was clipped by 3 bases and J by 8 bases, with 10 bases between them. CDR3 length equals 11 residues. Germline V gene lookup returns CDR1 SQVTM and CDR2 ANQGSEA. CDR3 region: CSVDSQGEAFF. CDR3 DNA sequence: TGCAGCGTTGATTCGCAGGGCGAAGCTTTCTTT.

V and J are TRBV10-3 and TRBJ2-5, with D uncertain. CDR1 is ENHRY and CDR2 is SYGVKD in the germline V gene. The CDR3 is made up of 15 amino acids. V was shortened by 4 bases and J by 1 base, with 13 bases between the two germline ends. The CDR3 sequence: CAISGGAAAQETQYF. The CDR3 DNA is TGTGCCATCAGTGGAGGTGCGGCAGCCCAAGAGACCCAGTACTTC.

The rearrangement uses TRBV7-2 and TRBJ2-7; 7 positions match TRBD1. This CDR3 is built from 12 residues. Germline CDR1 and CDR2: SGHTA and FQGNSA. Trimming removed 6 bases from V and 3 bases from J; junction bases left unmatched: 2. This CDR3 reads CASRGQIYEQYF. CDR3 DNA sequence: TGTGCCAGCAGGGGACAGATCTACGAGCAGTACTTC.